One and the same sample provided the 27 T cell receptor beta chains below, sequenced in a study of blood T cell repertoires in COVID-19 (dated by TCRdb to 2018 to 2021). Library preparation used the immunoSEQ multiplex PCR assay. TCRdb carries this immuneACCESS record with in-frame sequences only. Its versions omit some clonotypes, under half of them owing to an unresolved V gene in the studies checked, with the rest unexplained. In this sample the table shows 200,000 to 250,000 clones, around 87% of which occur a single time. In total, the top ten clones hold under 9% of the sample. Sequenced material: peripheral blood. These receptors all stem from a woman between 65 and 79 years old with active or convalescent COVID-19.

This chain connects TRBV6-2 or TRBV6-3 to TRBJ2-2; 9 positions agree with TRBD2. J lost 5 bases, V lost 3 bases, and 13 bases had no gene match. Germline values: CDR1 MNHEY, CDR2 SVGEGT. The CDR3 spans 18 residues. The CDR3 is CASSYLFLAGARTGELFF. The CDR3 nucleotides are TGTGCCAGCAGTTATCTTTTTTTAGCGGGGGCCCGTACCGGGGAGCTGTTTTTT.

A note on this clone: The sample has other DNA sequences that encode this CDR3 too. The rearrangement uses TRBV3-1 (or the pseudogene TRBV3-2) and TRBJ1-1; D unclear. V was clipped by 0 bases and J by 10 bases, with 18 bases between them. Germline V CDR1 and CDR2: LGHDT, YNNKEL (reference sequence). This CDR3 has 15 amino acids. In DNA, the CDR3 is TGTGCCAGCAGCCAAGAAGACTTAGGTCCGCGAGGAGCTTTCTTT. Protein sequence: CASSQEDLGPRGAFF.

DNA for the CDR3: TGTGCCAGCAGCTTAAAGCGGGGGGCCAACCCGGGGATTCAGTACTTC. Translated: CASSLKRGANPGIQYF. The chain uses TRBV7-2 and TRBJ2-4; 9 positions match TRBD2. This CDR3 comprises 16 residues. V lost 2 bases and J lost 10; bases outside the gene matches: 12. Germline loops: CDR1 SGHTA, CDR2 FQGNSA.

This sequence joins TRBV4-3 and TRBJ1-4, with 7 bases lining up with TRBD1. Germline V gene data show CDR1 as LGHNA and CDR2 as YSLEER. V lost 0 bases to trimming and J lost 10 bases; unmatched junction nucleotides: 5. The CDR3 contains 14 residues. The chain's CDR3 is CASSQDRAGGKLFF. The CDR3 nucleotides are TGCGCCAGCAGCCAAGACAGGGCAGGGGGAAAACTGTTTTTT.

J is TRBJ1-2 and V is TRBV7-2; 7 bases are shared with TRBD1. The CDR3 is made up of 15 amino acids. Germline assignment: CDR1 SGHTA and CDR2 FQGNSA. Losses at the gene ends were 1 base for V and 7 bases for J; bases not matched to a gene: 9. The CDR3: CASSLVTRAGGGYTF. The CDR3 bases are TGTGCCAGCAGCTTAGTTACCCGGGCAGGGGGTGGCTACACCTTC.

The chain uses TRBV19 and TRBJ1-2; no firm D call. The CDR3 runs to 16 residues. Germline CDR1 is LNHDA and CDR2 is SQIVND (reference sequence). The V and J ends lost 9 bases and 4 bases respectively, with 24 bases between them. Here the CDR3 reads CASTPERSRESYGYTF. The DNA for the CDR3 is TGTGCCAGCACACCGGAGCGAAGCAGAGAATCCTATGGCTACACCTTC.

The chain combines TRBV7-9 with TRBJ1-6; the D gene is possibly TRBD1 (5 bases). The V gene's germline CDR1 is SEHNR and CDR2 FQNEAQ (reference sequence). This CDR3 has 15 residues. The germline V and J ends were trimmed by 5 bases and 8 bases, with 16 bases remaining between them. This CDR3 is CASSPGTSQHSPLHF. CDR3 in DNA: TGTGCCAGCAGCCCAGGGACTTCCCAACATTCACCCCTCCACTTT.

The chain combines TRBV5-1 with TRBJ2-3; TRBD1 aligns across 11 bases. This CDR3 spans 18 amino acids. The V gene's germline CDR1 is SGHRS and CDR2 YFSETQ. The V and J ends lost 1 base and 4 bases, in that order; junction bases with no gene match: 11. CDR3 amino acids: CASSLPSLPGQGADTQYF. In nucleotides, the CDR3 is TGCGCCAGCAGCTTGCCCTCATTACCGGGACAGGGGGCAGATACGCAGTATTTT.

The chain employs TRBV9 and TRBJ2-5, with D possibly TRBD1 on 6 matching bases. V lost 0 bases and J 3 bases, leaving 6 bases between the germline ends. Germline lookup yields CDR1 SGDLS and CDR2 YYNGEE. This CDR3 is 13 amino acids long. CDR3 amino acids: CASSVDREETQYF. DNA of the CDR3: TGTGCCAGCAGCGTAGACAGGGAAGAGACCCAGTACTTC.

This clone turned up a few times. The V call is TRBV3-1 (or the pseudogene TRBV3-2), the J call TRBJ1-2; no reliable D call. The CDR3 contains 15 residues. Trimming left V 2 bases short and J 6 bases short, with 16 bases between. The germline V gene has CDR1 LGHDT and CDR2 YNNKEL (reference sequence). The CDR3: CASSQREGGMDGYTF. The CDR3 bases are TGTGCCAGCAGCCAACGGGAGGGAGGGATGGATGGCTACACCTTC.

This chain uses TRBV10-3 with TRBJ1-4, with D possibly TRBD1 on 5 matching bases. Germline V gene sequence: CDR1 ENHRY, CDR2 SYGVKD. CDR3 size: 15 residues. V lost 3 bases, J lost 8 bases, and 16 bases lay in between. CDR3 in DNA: TGTGCCATCAGTGATCATCGAGGGGCGGGAGAAAAACTGTTTTTT. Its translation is CAISDHRGAGEKLFF.

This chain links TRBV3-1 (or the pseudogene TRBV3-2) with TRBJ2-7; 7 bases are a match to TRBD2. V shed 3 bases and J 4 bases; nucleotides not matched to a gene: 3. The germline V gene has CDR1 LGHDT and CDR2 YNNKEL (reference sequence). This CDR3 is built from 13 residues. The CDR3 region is CASSHGGGYEQYF. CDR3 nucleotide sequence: TGTGCCAGCAGCCATGGCGGGGGATACGAGCAGTACTTC.

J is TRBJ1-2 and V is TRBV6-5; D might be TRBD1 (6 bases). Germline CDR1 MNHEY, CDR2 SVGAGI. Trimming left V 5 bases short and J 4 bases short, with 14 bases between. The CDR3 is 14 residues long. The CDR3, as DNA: TGTGCCAGCAGTCCACAGGGTCAGGGCTATGGCTACACCTTC. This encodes CASSPQGQGYGYTF.

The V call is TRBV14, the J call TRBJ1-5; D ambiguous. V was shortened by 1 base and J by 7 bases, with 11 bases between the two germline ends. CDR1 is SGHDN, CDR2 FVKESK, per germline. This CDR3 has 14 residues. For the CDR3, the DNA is TGTGCCAGCAGCCAAGGTGGTGTGGCCCAGCCCCAGCATTTT. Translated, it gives CASSQGGVAQPQHF. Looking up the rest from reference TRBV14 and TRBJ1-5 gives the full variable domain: EAGVTQFPSHSVIEKGQTVTLRCDPISGHDNLYWYRRVMGKEIKFLLHFVKESKQDESGMPNNRFLAERTGGTYSTLKVQPAELEDSGVYFCASSQGGVAQPQHFGDGTRLSIL.

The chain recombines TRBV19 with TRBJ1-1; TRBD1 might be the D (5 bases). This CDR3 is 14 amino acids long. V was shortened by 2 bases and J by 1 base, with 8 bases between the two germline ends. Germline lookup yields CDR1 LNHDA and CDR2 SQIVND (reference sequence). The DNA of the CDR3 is TGTGCCAGTAGTATACGCACAGGGAACACTGAAGCTTTCTTT. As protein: CASSIRTGNTEAFF.

CDR3 coding DNA: TGCAGCGTTGGGACAGGGGAAACCGGAAAACTGTTTTTT. Translation: CSVGTGETGKLFF. The V and J genes are TRBV29-1 and TRBJ1-4; 9 positions agree with TRBD1. CDR1 SQVTM and CDR2 ANQGSEA come from the germline V gene. The V and J ends lost 4 bases and 10 bases, in that order; junction bases with no gene match: 7. The length of the CDR3 is 13 residues.

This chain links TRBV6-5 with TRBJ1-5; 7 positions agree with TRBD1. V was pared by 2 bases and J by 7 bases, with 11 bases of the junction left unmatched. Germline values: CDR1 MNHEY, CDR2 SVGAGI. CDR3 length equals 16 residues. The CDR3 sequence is CASSYGDGQAGQPQHF. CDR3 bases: TGTGCCAGCAGTTACGGGGATGGACAGGCTGGACAGCCCCAGCATTTT.

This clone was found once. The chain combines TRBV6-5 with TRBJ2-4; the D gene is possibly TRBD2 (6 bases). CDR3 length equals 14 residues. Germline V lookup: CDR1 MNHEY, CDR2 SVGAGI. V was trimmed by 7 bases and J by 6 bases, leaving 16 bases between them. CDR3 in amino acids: CASKAFNGGNIQYF. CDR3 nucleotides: TGTGCCAGCAAGGCCTTTAACGGGGGAAACATTCAGTACTTC.

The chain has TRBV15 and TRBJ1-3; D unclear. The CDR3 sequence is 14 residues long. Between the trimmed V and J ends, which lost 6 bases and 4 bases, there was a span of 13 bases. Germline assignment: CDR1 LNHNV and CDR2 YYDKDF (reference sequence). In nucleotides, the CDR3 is TGTGCCACCAGTCGAGACACAGACGGAAACACCATATATTTT. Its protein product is CATSRDTDGNTIYF.

The chain's CDR3 is CASSTRRGVPGELFF. The CDR3 DNA sequence: TGTGCCAGCAGCACCCGACGGGGGGTCCCCGGGGAGCTGTTTTTT. The chain couples TRBV14 to TRBJ2-2; 7 bases agree with TRBD2. The CDR3 has 15 residues. Unmatched junction bases numbered 9, after V lost 5 bases and J lost 6 bases. Germline V CDR1 and CDR2: SGHDN, FVKESK.

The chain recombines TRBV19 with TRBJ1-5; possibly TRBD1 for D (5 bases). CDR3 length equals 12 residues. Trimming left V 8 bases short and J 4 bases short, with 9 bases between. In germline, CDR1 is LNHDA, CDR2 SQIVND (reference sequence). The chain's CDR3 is CASLGGNQPQHF. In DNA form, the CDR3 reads TGTGCCAGTCTGGGGGGGAATCAGCCCCAGCATTTT.

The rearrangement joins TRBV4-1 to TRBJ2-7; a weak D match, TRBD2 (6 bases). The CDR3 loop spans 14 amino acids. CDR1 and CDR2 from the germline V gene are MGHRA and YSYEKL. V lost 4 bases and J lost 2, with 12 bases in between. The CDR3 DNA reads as TGCGCCAGCAGCCCGGGAGACAAGGCCTACGAGCAGTACTTC. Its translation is CASSPGDKAYEQYF.

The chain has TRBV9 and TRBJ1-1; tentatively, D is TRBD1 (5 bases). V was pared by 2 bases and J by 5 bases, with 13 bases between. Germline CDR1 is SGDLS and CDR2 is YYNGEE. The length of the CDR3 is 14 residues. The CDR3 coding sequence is TGTGCCAGCAGCGTGTCAACAGGTACTACTGAAGCTTTCTTT. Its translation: CASSVSTGTTEAFF.

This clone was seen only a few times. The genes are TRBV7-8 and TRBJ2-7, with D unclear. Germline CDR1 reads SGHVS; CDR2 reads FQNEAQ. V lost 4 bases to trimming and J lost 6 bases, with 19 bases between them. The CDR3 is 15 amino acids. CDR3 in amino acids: CASSSGPSFVLEQYF. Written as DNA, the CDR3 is TGTGCCAGCAGCTCCGGTCCCTCCTTCGTTCTCGAGCAGTACTTC.

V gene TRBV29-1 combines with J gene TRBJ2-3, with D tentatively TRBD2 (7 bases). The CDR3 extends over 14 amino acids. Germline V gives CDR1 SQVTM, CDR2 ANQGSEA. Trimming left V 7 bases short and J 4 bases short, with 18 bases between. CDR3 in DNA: TGCAGCGCCTCTAGGGGGGGGTGGGCAGATACGCAGTATTTT. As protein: CSASRGGWADTQYF.

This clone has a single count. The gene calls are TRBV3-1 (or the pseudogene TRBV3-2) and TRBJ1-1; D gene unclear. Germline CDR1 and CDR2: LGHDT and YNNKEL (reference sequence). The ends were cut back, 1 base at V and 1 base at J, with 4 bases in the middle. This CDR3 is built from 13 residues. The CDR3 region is CASSQAENTEAFF. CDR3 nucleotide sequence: TGTGCCAGCAGCCAAGCAGAGAACACTGAAGCTTTCTTT.

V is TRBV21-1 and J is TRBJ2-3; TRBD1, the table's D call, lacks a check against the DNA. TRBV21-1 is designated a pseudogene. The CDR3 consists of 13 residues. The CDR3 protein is CASSNPQGNTQYF. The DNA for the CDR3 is TGTGCCAGCAGCAATCCTCAGGGAAATACGCAGTATTTT.